Described below is a single T cell receptor beta chain sequence and its context. Its matching antigen is unknown. Only in-frame clones appear in the TCRdb table, and some are missing; sequencing was by immunoSEQ multiplex PCR. Altogether some 900,000 clones are present, 70% to 85% being singletons, with the ten largest covering approximately 1.5%. The entry originates in a study of shared clonotypes between healthy human individuals. J lost 3 bases, V lost 4 bases, and 6 bases had no gene match. Germline V gene data show CDR1 as SGHDT and CDR2 as YYEEEE. The CDR3 is made up of 16 amino acids. General study findings and limits: The generation probabilities recorded for non-shared clonotypes fell below those of clonotypes shared by all four donors.

This chain joins TRBV5-6 and TRBJ2-2; 10 nucleotides line up with TRBD1. The sequence derives from a man between 18 and 35 years old in good health. Sequencing input: memory CD4+ T cells sorted from blood. Subset: CD45RA-negative fraction. CDR3 sequence (DNA): TGTGCCAGCAGCACAGGGACAGGGGCGGACACCGGGGAGCTGTTTTTT. As protein: CASSTGTGADTGELFF.